Included here is one T cell receptor beta chain sequence, with context. The antigen it binds to is not known. Base qualities are not provided; no much larger clone lies one nucleotide away. This sample stems from a study of shared clonotypes between healthy human individuals (dated by TCRdb to between 2020 and 2021). Broadly, across the study: The cohort comprised a couple of women and three men aged 18 to 49 years. Per donor, three plates each were used for CD4 naive and CD4 memory, two for CD8 naive, and one for CD8 memory. Blood TCR repertoires of four to six healthy adults were deeply sequenced to estimate repertoire size and the extent of clonotype sharing between individuals. To increase sequencing depth and limit assay-specific biases, TCR repertoire library preparation and sequencing were carried out by different laboratories using diverse techniques. Per donor, leukapheresis produced somewhere between about 0.94 and 9 billion PBMCs.

The donors were healthy, HIV-negative adults with no recently reported acute infections or vaccinations. All donors were Caucasian adults living in Nashville, Tennessee, USA. CD4+ T cells were enriched through magnetic negative selection, after which naive cells were positively selected on CD45RA and the remaining negative fraction served as the memory subset. Blood was collected by leukapheresis, and PBMCs were isolated by Ficoll-Histopaque density gradient centrifugation and then cryopreserved in liquid nitrogen vapor phase. Purity and quantity of every magnetically sorted T cell population were checked by analytical flow cytometry. From each sorted fraction, genomic DNA was isolated and quantified by UV absorbance on a Nanodrop 2000c. What the study reported, not specific to this receptor: Sampling was restricted to blood, and TCR repertoires in tissue are likely to differ from TCR repertoires in blood. Naive subsets generally had larger estimated clonotype richness than memory subsets. Higher generation probabilities were observed for clonotypes shared by all four sorted-subset donors than for non-shared clonotypes. Pairwise subsampling indicated that sequencing depth was expected to affect the degree of clonotype sharing among donors. Even with the large sequencing depth, rarefaction of the sorted-subset datasets indicated that sequencing was incomplete. Sharing across four donors was observed for 4.5% to 6.5% of naive CD4, over 3% of naive CD8, 2.3% of memory CD4, and roughly 0.4% of memory CD8 clonotypes. Because the study included only a small number of donors, the genetic and exposure-history diversity represented was limited.

Using the deep immunoSEQ assay, multiplex PCR amplified TCR CDR3 regions from genomic DNA. For each cell subset, the extracted genomic DNA was distributed evenly across all wells of several immunoSEQ 96-well plates, and each plate served as one replicate. For sorted subsets, approximately 190 ng genomic DNA, equal to tens of thousands of T cell genomes, was loaded into each replicate PCR. Purified libraries were measured with a Qubit 3.0 fluorometer, size-checked on a Bioanalyzer 2100, and measured again with the KAPA Library Quantification kit. A separate single-read 150-cycle Illumina NextSeq 550 flow cell was used to sequence each immunoSEQ 96-well plate. The original methods were these. The immunoSEQ output contained only junctional sequences without quality scores, so filtering could not match that applied to full-length reads. Sequences were annotated with PyIR, a Python wrapper for IgBLAST v1.9, using IMGT germline references to assign V/J genes and CDR3. Reads with weak V/J assignments (E-value above 1e-6), missing CDR3, stop codons, out-of-frame junctions, or ambiguous translated residues were removed. V3J clonotypes were defined as sequences sharing the same inferred V gene, J gene, and CDR3 amino acid sequence. The percentage overlap between two repertoires was calculated by dividing the number of shared unique clonotypes by the size of the smaller repertoire. Richness of each repertoire was evaluated using RTK rarefaction, the Chao1 estimator, and Recon v2.1 estimates of unobserved clonotypes. Generation probabilities for all TCRbeta clonotypes obtained by the gDNA method from a handful of donors were computed using OLGA. TCRdb took over this immuneACCESS table, retaining in-frame rearrangements with V and J assigned. Such tables are incomplete; in checked studies, under half of the missing clones stem from an unresolved V gene, and the remainder is unexplained. V and J calls and clone size are as listed in that table; D and trimming were resolved from the DNA. Recorded for this sample are approximately 640,000 clones; about two thirds of them occurred a single time. Under 2% of the sample is in the top ten clones.

CDR1 and CDR2, looked up from the germline V gene, are SNHLY and FYNNEI. The CDR3 measures 11 amino acids from cysteine to phenylalanine. The DNA shown is the 33-base CDR3, in frame from base 1. V and J lose 8 bases and 6 bases, and a span of 11 bases separates them. The clonotype comes from a woman aged 25-40 years in good health. The sequenced sample was memory CD4+ T cells sorted from blood. Per the publication, the cell subset or site label means: CD45RA-negative fraction. The V gene is TRBV2 and the J gene is TRBJ2-7; the D region possibly corresponds to TRBD1 (5 bases align). Read as DNA, the sequence is TGTGCCAGCCGAGGCAGGGCCGAGCAGTACTTC. Translated, it gives CASRGRAEQYF.